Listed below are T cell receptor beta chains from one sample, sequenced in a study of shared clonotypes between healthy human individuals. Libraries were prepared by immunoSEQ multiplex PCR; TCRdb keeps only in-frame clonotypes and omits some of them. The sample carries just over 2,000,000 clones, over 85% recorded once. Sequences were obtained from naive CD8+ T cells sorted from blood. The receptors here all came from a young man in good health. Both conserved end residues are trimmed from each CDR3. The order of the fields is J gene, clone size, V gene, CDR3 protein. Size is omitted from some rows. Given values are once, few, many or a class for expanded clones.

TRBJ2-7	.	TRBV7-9	ASRSGTVSSYEQY
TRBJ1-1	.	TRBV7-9	ASSPWPGVDTEAF
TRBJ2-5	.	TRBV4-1	ASSQGTPGETQY
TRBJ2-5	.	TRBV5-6	ASSLGQGEETQY
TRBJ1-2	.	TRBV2	ASRSPGTNYGYT
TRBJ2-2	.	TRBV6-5	ASSYAEGVELF
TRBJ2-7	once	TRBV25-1	ASGPGGEQY
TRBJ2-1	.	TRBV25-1	ASSPGTGGFDEQF
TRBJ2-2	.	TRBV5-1	ASSLSGLAGTGELF
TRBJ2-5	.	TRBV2	ASRGTQETQY
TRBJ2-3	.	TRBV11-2	ASSLGSPGTDTQY
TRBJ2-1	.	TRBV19	ASSIRYDEQF
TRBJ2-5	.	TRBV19	ASSTRLAGGPGETQY
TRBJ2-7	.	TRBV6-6	ASSLTSYEQY
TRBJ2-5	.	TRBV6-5	ASSYSEGVKTQY
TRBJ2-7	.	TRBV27	ASSAPGVLAGAEQY
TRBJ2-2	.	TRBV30	AWRGTGELF
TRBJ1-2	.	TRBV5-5	ASSLGQDYGYT
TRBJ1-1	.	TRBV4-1	ASSPRGGGEAF
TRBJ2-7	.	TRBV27	ASYSGGAPYEQY
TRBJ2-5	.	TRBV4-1	ASSPGDTWETQY
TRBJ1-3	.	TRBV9	ASSGTGHDTIY
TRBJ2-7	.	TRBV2	AGLTDSYEQY
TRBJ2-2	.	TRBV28	ASSSLGQGYTGELF
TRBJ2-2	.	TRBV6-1	ASSEFGSSNTGELF
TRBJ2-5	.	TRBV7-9	ASSLRPSETQY
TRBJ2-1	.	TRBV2	ASQAGGEQF
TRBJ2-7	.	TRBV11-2	ASSLVPVTFSYEQY
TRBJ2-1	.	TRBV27	ASSSRQGSYNEQF
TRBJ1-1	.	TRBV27	ASSLYGQGNTEAF
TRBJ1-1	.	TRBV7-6	ASSRGGMNTEAF
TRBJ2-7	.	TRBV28	ASSYTGDEQY
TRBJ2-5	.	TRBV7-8	ASSLVFQETQY
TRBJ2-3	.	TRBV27	ASGRPYTDTQY
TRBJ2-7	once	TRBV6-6	ASEAGSSYEQY
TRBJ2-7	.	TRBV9	ASSVGGLGYEQY
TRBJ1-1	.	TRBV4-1	ASLGSGSLPSRGEAF
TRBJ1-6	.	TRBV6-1	ASSEAGSSYNSPLH
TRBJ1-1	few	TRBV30	AWRGGLYTEAF
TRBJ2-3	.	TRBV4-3	ASSQEGPPLTDTQY
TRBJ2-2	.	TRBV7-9	ASSPSGVNTGELF
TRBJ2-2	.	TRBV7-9	ASSSPRGGNTGELF
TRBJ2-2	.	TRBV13	ASSLGYTGELF
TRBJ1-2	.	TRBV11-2	ASSLNDRGYGYT
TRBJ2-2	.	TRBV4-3	ASSQGPGAGTGELF